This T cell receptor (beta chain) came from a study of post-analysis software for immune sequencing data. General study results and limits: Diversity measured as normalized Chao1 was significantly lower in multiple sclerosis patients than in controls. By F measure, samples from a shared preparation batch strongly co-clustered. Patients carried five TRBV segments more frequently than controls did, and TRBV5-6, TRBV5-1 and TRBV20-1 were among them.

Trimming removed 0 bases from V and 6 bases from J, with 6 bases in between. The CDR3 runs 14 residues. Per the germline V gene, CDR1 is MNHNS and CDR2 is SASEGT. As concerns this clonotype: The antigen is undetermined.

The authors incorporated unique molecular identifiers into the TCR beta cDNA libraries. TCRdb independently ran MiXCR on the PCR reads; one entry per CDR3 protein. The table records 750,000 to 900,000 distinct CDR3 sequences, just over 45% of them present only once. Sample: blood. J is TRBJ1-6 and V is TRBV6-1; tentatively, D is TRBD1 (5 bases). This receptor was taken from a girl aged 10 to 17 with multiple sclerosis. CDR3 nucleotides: TGTGCCAGCAGTGAAGCCCAGGGTAATTCACCCCTCCACTTT. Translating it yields CASSEAQGNSPLHF.